What follows are 7 T cell receptor beta chains derived from one specimen sequenced in a study of type 1 regulatory T cells (dated by TCRdb to the early 2020s). The study at large found these results: Compared with non-Tr1 cells, Tr1 cells had a TCR repertoire that was more restricted, a finding the study read as clonal expansion induced by alloantigen.

Data came from an Illumina MiSeq. Using fastp trimming at Q25 and MiXCR clonotype assembly, TCRdb reanalyzed the public sequencing data and kept in-frame beta chains. Each entry is one CDR3 protein sequence, shown with its most common DNA and genes. The sample yields 6,000 to 7,500 distinct CDR3 sequences; roughly a third were counted once. The top ten hold about a quarter of the sample. No cognate antigen is known for these TCRs. Sample: cultured type 1 regulatory T (Tr1) cells, either the whole culture or a sorted fraction (not recorded which). This sample's cell subset or site label indicates: type 1 regulatory T cells sorted from the T-allo10 product. These receptors were taken from a human donor in good health.

The rearrangement uses TRBV2 and TRBJ2-6; D not resolved. V was trimmed by 5 bases and J by 0 bases, leaving 8 bases between them. The length of the CDR3 is 15 residues. Germline V lookup: CDR1 SNHLY, CDR2 FYNNEI. CDR3 amino acids: CASSTQFSGANVLTF. As DNA, the CDR3 is TGTGCCAGCAGTACACAGTTCTCTGGGGCCAACGTCCTGACTTTC.

This chain uses TRBV9 with TRBJ2-5; D perhaps matches TRBD2 (6 bases). The CDR3 runs to 14 residues. Trimming stripped 0 bases from V and 5 bases from J, with 11 bases between. CDR1 and CDR2 from the germline V gene are SGDLS and YYNGEE. Here the CDR3 reads CASSVEEGRETQYF. CDR3 DNA sequence: TGTGCCAGCAGCGTAGAAGAGGGGAGGGAGACCCAGTACTTC. Combining the CDR3 with reference TRBV9 and TRBJ2-5 gives the whole variable domain DSGVTQTPKHLITATGQRVTLRCSPRSGDLSVYWYQQSLDQGLQFLIQYYNGEERAKGNILERFSAQQFPDLHSELNLSSLELGDSALYFCASSVEEGRETQYFGPGTRLLVL.

The genes are TRBV6-1 and TRBJ2-2, with 8 positions matching TRBD1. This CDR3 has 16 residues. V shed 4 bases, J shed 6 bases, and the junction held 10 bases outside the gene matches. Germline values: CDR1 MNHNS, CDR2 SASEGT. Here the CDR3 reads CASSGRDRRPAGELFF. CDR3 coding DNA: TGTGCCAGCAGTGGCCGGGACAGGAGGCCCGCCGGGGAGCTGTTTTTT.

Concerning this clonotype: This may be a read error: a much more frequent sequence differs by one nucleotide. This rearrangement joins TRBV7-9 to TRBJ1-1; D may be TRBD1 (6 bases). Germline V CDR1 and CDR2: SEHNR, FQNEAQ (reference sequence). The CDR3 is 16 amino acids. In DNA, the CDR3 is TGTGCCAGCAGCTTAGCTGGGGGACAACTGAACAGTGAAGCTTTCTTT. It translates to CASSLAGGQLNSEAFF. Full variable domain (missing parts from reference TRBV7-9 and TRBJ1-1): DTGVSQNPRHKITKRGQNVTFRCDPISEHNRLYWYRQTLGQGPEFLTYFQNEAQLEKSRLLSDRFSAERPKGSFSTLEIQRTEQGDSAMYLCASSLAGGQLNSEAFFGQGTRLTVV.

The rearrangement joins TRBV3-1 to TRBJ1-1, with no clear D. V was trimmed by 3 bases and J by 8 bases, leaving 10 bases between them. In germline, CDR1 is LGHDT, CDR2 YNNKEL (reference sequence). The CDR3 spans 12 residues. The CDR3 DNA sequence: TGTGCCAGCAGCCAGCAGCCTAACGAAGCTTTCTTT. It yields the protein CASSQQPNEAFF.

This clonotype occurred a few times. The J gene is TRBJ2-7, the V gene TRBV29-1; 7 bases line up with TRBD1. Germline V gives CDR1 SQVTM, CDR2 ANQGSEA. This CDR3 region has 13 residues. V shed 3 bases and J 1 base; nucleotides not matched to a gene: 3. Here the CDR3 reads CSVEGRGSYEQYF. The CDR3 bases are TGCAGCGTTGAGGGCAGGGGGTCCTACGAGCAGTACTTC.

This sequence joins TRBV14 and TRBJ2-3, with D unclear. Germline V CDR1 and CDR2: SGHDN, FVKESK. CDR3 length: 16 residues. Trimming took 4 bases from V and 2 from J, leaving 16 bases between them. The CDR3 DNA reads as TGTGCCAGCAGCCGTCGGACCCTTGCGAACACAGATACGCAGTATTTT. Translating it yields CASSRRTLANTDTQYF.